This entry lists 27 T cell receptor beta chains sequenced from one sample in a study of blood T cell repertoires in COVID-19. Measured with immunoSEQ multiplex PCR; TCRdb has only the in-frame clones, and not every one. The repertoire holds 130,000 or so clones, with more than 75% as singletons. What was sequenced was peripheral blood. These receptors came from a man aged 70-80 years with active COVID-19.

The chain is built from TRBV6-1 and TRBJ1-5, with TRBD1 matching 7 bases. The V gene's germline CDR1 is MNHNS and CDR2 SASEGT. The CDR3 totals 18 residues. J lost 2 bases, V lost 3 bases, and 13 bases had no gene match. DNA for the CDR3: TGTGCCAGCAGTGACCCTGACAGGGTACAGGATGGCAATCAGCCCCAGCATTTT. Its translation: CASSDPDRVQDGNQPQHF.

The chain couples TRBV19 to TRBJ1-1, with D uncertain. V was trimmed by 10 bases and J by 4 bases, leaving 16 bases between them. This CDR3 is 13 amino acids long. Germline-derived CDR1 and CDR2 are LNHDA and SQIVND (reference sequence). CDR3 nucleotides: TGTGCCACCAGAGAGGGCTGGGGCACTGAAGCTTTCTTT. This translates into CATREGWGTEAFF.

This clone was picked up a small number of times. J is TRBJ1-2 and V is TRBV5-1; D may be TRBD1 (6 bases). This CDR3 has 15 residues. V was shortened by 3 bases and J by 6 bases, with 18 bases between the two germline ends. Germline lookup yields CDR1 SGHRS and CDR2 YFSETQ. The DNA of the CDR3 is TGCGCCAGCAGCTCCGACACAGGGCTGAGGAATGGCTACACCTTC. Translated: CASSSDTGLRNGYTF.

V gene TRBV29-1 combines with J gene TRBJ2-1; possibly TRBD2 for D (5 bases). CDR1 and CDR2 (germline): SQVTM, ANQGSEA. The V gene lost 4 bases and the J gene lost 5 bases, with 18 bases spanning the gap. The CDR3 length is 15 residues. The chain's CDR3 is CSVVHPSGVNNEQFF. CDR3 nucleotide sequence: TGCAGCGTTGTACATCCCAGCGGCGTCAACAATGAGCAGTTCTTC.

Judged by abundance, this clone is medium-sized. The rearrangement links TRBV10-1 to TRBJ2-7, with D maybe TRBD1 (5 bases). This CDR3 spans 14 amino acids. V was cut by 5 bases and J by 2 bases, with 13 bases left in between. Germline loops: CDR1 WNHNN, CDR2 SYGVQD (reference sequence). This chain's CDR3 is CASSSLAGPYEQYF. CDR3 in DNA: TGCGCCAGCAGTTCTTTGGCAGGGCCCTACGAGCAGTACTTC.

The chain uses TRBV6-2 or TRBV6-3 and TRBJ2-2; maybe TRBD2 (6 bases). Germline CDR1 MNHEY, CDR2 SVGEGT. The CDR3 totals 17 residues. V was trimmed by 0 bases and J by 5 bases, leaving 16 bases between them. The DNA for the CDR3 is TGTGCCAGCAGTTACTCGAAACCGGGGGTGATGACCGGGGAGCTGTTTTTT. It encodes CASSYSKPGVMTGELFF.

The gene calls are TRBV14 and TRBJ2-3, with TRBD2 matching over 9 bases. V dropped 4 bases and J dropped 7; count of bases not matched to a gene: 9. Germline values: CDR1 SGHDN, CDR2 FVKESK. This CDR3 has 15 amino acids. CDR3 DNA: TGTGCCAGCAGCCTCGAGGGTAGCGGGAGTCATACGCAGTATTTT. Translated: CASSLEGSGSHTQYF.

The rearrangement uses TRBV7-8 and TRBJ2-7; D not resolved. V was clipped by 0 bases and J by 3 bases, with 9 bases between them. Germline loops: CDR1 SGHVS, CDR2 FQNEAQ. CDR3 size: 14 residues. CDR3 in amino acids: CASSLAAGSYEQYF. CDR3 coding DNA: TGTGCCAGCAGCTTAGCGGCAGGAAGCTACGAGCAGTACTTC.

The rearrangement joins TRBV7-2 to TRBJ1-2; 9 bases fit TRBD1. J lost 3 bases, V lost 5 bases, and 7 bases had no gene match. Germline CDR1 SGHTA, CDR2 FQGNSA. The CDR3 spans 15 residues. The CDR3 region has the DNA TGTGCCAGCAGCCCGGACAGGGGACGGGACTATGGCTACACCTTC. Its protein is CASSPDRGRDYGYTF.

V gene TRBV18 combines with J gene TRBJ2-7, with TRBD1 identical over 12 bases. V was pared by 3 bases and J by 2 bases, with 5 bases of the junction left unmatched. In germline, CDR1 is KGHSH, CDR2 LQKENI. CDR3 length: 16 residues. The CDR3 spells CASSPGTGGGTYEQYF. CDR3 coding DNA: TGTGCCAGCTCACCGGGGACAGGGGGCGGCACCTACGAGCAGTACTTC.

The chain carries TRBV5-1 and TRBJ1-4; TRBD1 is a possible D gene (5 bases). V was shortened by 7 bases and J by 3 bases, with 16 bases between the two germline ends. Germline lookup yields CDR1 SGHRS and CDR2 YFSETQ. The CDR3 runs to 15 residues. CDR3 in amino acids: CASGYGAGANEKLFF. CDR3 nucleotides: TGCGCCAGCGGTTATGGGGCCGGAGCTAATGAAAAACTGTTTTTT.

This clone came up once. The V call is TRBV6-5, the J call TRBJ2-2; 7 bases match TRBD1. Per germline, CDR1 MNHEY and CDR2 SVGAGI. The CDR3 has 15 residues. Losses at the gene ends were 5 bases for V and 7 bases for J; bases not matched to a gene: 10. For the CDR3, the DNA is TGTGCCAGCAGTCAGGCCCAGGGGGTAGGCGGGGAGCTGTTTTTT. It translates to CASSQAQGVGGELFF.

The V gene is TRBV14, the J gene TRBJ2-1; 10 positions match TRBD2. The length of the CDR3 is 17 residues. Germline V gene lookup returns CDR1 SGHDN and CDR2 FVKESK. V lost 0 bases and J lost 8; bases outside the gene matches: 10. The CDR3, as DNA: TGTGCCAGCAGCCAAGATGGGACCCTAGCGGGAGTTTATGAGCAGTTCTTC. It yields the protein CASSQDGTLAGVYEQFF.

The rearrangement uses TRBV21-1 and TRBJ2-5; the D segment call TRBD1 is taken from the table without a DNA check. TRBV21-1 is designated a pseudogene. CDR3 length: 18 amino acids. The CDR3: CASSNRGGQGRSQETQYF. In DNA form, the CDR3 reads TGTGCCAGCAGCAATAGGGGGGGACAGGGGCGGTCCCAAGAGACCCAGTACTTC.

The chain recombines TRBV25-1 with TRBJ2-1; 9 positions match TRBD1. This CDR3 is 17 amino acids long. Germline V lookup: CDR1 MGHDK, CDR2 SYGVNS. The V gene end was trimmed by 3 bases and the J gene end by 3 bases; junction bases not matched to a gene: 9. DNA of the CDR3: TGTGCCAGCAGTGAGGGGAGCGGGACAGGGCTCTACAATGAGCAGTTCTTC. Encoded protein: CASSEGSGTGLYNEQFF.

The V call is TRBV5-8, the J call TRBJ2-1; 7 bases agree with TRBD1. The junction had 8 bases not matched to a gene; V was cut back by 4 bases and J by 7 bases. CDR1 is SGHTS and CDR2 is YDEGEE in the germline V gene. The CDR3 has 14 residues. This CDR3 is CASSRRDRRNEQFF. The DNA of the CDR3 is TGTGCCAGCAGCCGCCGGGACAGACGAAATGAGCAGTTCTTC.

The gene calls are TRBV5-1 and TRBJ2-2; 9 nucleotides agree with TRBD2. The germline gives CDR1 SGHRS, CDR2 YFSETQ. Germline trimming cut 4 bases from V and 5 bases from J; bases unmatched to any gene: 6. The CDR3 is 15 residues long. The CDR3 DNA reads TGCGCCAGCAGCATTAGCGGGAGTGGGACCGGGGAGCTGTTTTTT. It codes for CASSISGSGTGELFF.

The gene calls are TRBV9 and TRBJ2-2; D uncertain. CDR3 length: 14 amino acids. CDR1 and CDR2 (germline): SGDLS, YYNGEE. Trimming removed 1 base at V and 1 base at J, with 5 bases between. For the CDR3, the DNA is TGTGCCAGCAGCGTAACTTGGAACACCGGGGAGCTGTTTTTT. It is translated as CASSVTWNTGELFF.

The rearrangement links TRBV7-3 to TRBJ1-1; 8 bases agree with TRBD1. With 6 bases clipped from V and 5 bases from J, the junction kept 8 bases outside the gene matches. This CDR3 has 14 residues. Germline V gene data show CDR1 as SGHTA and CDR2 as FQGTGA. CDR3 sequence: CASSPTGGRTEAFF. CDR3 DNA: TGTGCCAGCAGTCCTACAGGGGGTCGGACTGAAGCTTTCTTT.

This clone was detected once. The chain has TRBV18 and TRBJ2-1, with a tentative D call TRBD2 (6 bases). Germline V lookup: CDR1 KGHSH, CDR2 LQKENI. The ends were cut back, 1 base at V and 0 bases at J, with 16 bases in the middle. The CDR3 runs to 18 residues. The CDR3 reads CASSPRSGIGSSYNEQFF. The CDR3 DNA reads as TGTGCCAGCTCACCACGGTCGGGGATCGGGAGCTCCTACAATGAGCAGTTCTTC.

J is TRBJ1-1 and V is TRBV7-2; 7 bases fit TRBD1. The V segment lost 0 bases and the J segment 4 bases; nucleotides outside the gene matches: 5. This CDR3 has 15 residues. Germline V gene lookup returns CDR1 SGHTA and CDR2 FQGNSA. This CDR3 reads CASSLAGQVATEAFF. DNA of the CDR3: TGTGCCAGCAGCTTAGCCGGACAGGTCGCCACTGAAGCTTTCTTT.

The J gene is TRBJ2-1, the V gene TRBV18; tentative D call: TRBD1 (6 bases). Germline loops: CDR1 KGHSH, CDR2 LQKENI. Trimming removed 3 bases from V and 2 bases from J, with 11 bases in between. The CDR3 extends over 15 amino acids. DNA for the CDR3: TGTGCCAGCTCACCCCTCGGGACAACCTACAATGAGCAGTTCTTC. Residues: CASSPLGTTYNEQFF.

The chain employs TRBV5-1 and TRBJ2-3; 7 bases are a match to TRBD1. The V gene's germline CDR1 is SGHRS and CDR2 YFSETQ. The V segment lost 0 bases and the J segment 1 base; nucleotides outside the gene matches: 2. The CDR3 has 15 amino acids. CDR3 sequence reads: CASSLAGQRTDTQYF. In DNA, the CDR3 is TGCGCCAGCAGCTTGGCGGGACAGCGCACAGATACGCAGTATTTT. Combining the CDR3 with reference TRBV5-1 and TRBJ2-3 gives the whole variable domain KAGVTQTPRYLIKTRGQQVTLSCSPISGHRSVSWYQQTPGQGLQFLFEYFSETQRNKGNFPGRFSGRQFSNSRSEMNVSTLELGDSALYLCASSLAGQRTDTQYFGPGTRLTVL.

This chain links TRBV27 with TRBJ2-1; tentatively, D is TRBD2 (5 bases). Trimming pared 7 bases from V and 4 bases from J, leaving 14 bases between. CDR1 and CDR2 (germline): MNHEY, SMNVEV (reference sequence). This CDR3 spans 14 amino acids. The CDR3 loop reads CASKSGSGYNEQFF. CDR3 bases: TGTGCCAGCAAAAGTGGGAGCGGTTACAATGAGCAGTTCTTC.

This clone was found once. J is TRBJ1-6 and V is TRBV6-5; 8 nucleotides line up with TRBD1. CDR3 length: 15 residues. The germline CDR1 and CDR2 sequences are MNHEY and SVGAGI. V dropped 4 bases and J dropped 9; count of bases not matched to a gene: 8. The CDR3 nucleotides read TGTGCCAGCAGTTCGGACAGGGCAGGTTCTTCACCCCTCCACTTT. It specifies CASSSDRAGSSPLHF.

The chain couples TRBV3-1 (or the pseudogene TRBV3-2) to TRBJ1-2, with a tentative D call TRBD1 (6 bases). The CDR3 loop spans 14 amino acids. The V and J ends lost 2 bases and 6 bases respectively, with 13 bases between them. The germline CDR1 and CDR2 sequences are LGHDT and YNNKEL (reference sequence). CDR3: CASSQTGIGHGYTF. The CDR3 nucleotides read TGTGCCAGCAGCCAAACAGGGATCGGCCATGGCTACACCTTC.

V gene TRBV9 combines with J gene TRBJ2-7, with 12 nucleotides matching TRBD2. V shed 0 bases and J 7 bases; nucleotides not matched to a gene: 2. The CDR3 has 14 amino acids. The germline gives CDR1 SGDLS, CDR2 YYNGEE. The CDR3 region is CASSVALAGGEQYF. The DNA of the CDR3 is TGTGCCAGCAGCGTAGCACTAGCGGGAGGTGAGCAGTACTTC.